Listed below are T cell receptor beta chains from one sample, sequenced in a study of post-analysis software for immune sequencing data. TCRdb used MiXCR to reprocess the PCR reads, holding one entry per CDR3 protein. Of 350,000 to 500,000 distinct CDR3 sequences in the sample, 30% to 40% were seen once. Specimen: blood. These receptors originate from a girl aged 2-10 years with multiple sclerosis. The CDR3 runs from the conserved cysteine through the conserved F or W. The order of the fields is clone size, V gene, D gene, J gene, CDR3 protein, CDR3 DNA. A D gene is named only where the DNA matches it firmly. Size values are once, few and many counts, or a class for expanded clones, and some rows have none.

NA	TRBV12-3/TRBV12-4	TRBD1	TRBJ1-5	CASSYRQGPNQPQHF	TGTGCCAGCAGTTATAGACAGGGCCCCAATCAGCCCCAGCATTTT
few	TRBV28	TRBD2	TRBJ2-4	CASSTPAGGGNIQYF	TGTGCCAGCAGTACGCCTGCGGGGGGAGGCAACATTCAGTACTTC
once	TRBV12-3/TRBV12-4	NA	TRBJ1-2	CASSLSQINYGYTF	TGTGCCAGCAGTTTATCCCAAATTAACTATGGCTACACCTTC
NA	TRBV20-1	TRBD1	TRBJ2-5	CSNRGHQETQYF	TGCAGCAACAGGGGGCACCAAGAGACCCAGTACTTC
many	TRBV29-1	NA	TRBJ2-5	CSVEFRRETQYF	TGCAGCGTTGAGTTCAGGCGGGAGACCCAGTACTTC
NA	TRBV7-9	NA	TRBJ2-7	CASSLTEGIYEQYF	TGTGCCAGCAGCTTAACGGAGGGAATCTACGAGCAGTACTTC
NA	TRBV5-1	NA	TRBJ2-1	CASSRGGGRDEQFF	TGCGCCAGCAGCAGGGGCGGCGGTCGGGATGAGCAGTTCTTC
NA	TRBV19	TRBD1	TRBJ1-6	CASSLEGASSPLHF	TGTGCCAGTAGTTTGGAGGGGGCCAGTTCACCCCTCCACTTT
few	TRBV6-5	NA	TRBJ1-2	CASGSPRNYGYTF	TGTGCCAGCGGGTCGCCACGAAACTATGGCTACACCTTC
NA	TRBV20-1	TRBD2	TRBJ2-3	CSGLAGTLDTQYF	TGCAGTGGTTTAGCGGGGACCCTAGATACGCAGTATTTT
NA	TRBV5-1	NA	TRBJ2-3	CASSLVGRDTQYF	TGCGCCAGCAGCTTGGTGGGTAGAGATACGCAGTATTTT
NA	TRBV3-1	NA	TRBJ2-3	CASSQWPGGAPDTQYF	TGTGCCAGCAGCCAATGGCCCGGCGGGGCCCCGGATACGCAGTATTTT
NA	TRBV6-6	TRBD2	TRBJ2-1	CASKPKVAGNNEQFF	TGTGCCAGCAAGCCCAAAGTAGCGGGAAACAATGAGCAGTTCTTC
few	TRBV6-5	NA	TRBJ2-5	CASSPRTDQETQYF	TGTGCCAGCAGTCCCAGGACAGACCAAGAGACCCAGTACTTC
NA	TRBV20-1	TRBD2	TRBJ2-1	CSARKSLAAYNEQFF	TGCAGTGCTAGAAAGAGTCTAGCGGCTTACAATGAGCAGTTCTTC
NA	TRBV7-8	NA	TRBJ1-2	CASSLVRVGGYTF	TGTGCCAGCAGCTTAGTCAGGGTCGGTGGCTACACCTTC
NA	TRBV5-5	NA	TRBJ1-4	CASSLGTENEKRFF	TGTGCCAGCAGCTTGGGGACGGAAAATGAAAAACGGTTTTTT
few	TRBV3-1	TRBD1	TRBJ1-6	CASSHAGDRLSSYNSPLHF	TGTGCCAGCAGCCACGCCGGGGACAGATTAAGCTCCTATAATTCACCCCTCCACTTT
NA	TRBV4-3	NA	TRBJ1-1	CASSQEVGSNTEAFF	TGCGCCAGCAGCCAAGAGGTGGGGTCCAACACTGAAGCTTTCTTT
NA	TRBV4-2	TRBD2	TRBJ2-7	CASSQITSGGAHEQYF	TGTGCCAGCAGCCAAATAACTAGCGGGGGGGCCCACGAGCAGTACTTC
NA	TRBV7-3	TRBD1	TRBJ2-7	CASSPGQGVYYEQYF	TGTGCCAGCAGCCCGGGACAGGGGGTATACTACGAGCAGTACTTC
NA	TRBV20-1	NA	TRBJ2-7	CSATKGTYEQYF	TGCAGTGCTACAAAGGGAACCTACGAGCAGTACTTC
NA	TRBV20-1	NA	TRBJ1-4	CSANPGGNEKLFF	TGCAGTGCTAATCCGGGGGGTAATGAAAAACTGTTTTTT
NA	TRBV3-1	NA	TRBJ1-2	CASSQAAGYTF	TGTGCCAGCAGCCAAGCAGCTGGCTACACCTTC
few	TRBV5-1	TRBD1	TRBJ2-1	CASGGQGTYNEQFF	TGCGCCAGCGGCGGACAGGGGACCTACAATGAGCAGTTCTTC
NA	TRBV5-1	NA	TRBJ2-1	CASSVGPGFYNEQFF	TGCGCCAGCAGCGTCGGCCCGGGCTTTTACAATGAGCAGTTCTTC
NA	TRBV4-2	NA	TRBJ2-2	CAGSLSGARTGELFF	TGTGCCGGCAGCCTTTCGGGAGCAAGGACCGGGGAGCTGTTTTTT
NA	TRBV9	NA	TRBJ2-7	CASSVSGTRPGEQYF	TGTGCCAGCAGCGTCTCCGGGACGCGCCCGGGCGAGCAGTACTTC